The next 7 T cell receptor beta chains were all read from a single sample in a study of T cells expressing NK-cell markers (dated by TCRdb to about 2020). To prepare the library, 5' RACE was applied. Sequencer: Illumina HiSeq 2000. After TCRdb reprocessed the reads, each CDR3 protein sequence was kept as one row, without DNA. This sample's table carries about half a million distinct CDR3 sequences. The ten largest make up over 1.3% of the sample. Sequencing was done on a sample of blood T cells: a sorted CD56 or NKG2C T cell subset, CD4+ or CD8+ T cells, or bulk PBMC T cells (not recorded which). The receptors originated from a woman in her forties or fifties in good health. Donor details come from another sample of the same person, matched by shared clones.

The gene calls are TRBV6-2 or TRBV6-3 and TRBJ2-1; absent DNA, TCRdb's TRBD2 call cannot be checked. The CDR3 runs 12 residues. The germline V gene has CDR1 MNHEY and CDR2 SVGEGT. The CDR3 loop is CASSHPSGEQFF.

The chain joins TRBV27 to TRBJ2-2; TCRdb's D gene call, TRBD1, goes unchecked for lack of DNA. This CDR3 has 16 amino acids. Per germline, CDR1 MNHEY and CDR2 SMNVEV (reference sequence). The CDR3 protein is CASGHTGVGPQRELFF.

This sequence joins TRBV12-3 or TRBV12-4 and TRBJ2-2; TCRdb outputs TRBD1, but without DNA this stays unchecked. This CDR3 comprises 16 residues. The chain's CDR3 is CASSLDGGAGTGELFF.

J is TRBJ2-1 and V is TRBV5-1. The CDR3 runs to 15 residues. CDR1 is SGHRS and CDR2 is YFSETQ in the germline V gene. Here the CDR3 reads CASSLAMLGGNEQFF.

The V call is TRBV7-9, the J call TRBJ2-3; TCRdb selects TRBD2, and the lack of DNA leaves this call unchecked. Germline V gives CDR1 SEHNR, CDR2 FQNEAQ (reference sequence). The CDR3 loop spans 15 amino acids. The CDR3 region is CASSGRTRLGDTQYF.

CDR3 amino acids: CASSYPYSTEQFF. This chain links TRBV5-6 with TRBJ2-1; TCRdb selects TRBD1, and the lack of DNA leaves this call unchecked. Germline V gene lookup returns CDR1 SGHDT and CDR2 YYEEEE. The CDR3 is made up of 13 amino acids.

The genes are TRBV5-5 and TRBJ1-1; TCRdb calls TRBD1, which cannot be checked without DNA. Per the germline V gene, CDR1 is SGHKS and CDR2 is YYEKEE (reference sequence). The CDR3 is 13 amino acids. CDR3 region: CASSLGGRAEAFF.